The 3 T cell receptor beta chains below all came from one sample that was sequenced in a study of control samples from healthy donors and cancer patients. Here immunoSEQ multiplex PCR was the method, and the copy in TCRdb shows in-frame clones only, minus some. The data hold about 120,000 clones, with about 86% observed a single time. The source material was blood. These receptors were obtained from a young man in good health.

V gene TRBV5-1 combines with J gene TRBJ2-2; 12 nucleotides agree with TRBD1. Trimming cost V 3 bases and J 2 bases; bases outside gene matches: 5. CDR3 length: 17 residues. Germline CDR1 and CDR2: SGHRS and YFSETQ. The CDR3 spells CASSSGQGAGNTGELFF. The CDR3 DNA follows: TGCGCCAGCAGCTCGGGACAGGGGGCCGGAAACACCGGGGAGCTGTTTTTT.

The V call is TRBV19, the J call TRBJ2-1, with 13 positions matching TRBD2. The CDR3 sequence is 16 residues long. Germline assignment: CDR1 LNHDA and CDR2 SQIVND (reference sequence). Trimming took 3 bases from V and 7 from J; bases not matched to a gene: 6. CDR3 DNA sequence: TGTGCCAGTAGTATTGGGGGACTAGCGGGGATAAATGAGCAGTTCTTC. Amino acid sequence: CASSIGGLAGINEQFF.

The chain employs TRBV30 and TRBJ2-7; D gene ambiguous. Per the germline V gene, CDR1 is GTSNPN and CDR2 is SVGIG (reference sequence). Deletions cut 0 bases from V and 4 bases from J, with 4 bases between. The CDR3 totals 11 residues. The CDR3: CAWSVGYEQYF. In DNA form, the CDR3 reads TGTGCCTGGAGTGTGGGTTACGAGCAGTACTTC.